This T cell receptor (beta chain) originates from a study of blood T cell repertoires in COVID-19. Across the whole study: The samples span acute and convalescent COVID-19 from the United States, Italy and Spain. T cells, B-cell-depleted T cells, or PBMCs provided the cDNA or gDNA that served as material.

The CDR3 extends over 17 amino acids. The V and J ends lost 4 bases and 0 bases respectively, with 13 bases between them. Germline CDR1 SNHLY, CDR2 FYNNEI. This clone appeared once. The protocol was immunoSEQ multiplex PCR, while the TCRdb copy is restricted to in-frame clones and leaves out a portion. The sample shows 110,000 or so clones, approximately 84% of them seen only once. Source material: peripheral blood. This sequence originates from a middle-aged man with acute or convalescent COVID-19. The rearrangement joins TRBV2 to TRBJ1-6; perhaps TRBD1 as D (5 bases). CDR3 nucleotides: TGTGCCAGCAGTGGGGACTTCTCTAGCTCCTATAATTCACCCCTCCACTTT. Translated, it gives CASSGDFSSSYNSPLHF.